One and the same sample provided the 31 T cell receptor beta chains below, sequenced in a study of T cells in tuberculosis. Method: immunoSEQ multiplex PCR; TCRdb's copy keeps in-frame clones and lacks some. The sample includes 35,000 to 45,000 clones, around 94% of them seen just once. Time point given: new active TB diagnosis, blood taken before or within 7 days of starting treatment. The source was PBMCs, collected at tuberculosis diagnosis. These receptors were obtained from an adult with tuberculosis.

This clone was seen a single time. The J gene is TRBJ2-3, the V gene TRBV5-1; D unresolved. Germline values: CDR1 SGHRS, CDR2 YFSETQ. The CDR3 is 13 amino acids. V lost 4 bases, J lost 0 bases, and 6 bases lay in between. The CDR3 region has the DNA TGCGCCAGCAGCGTCATCAGCACAGATACGCAGTATTTT. Its translation is CASSVISTDTQYF.

This clone was found a few times. The chain carries TRBV27 and TRBJ1-5, with 7 bases lining up with TRBD1. V trimming: 5 bases; J trimming: 1 base; junction bases outside the gene matches: 11. The CDR3 is 17 residues long. Germline lookup yields CDR1 MNHEY and CDR2 SMNVEV (reference sequence). In DNA, the CDR3 is TGTGCCAGCAGTCACCGACAGGGAATGTGGAGCAATCAGCCCCAGCATTTT. Amino acids: CASSHRQGMWSNQPQHF.

V is TRBV11-2 and J is TRBJ2-7; 7 bases agree with TRBD2. The CDR3 sequence is 16 residues long. CDR1 is SGHAT and CDR2 is FQNNGV in the germline V gene. V trimming: 5 bases; J trimming: 0 bases; junction bases outside the gene matches: 10. CDR3 coding DNA: TGTGCCAGCAGCGATAGGGAGCGGGGTTACTCCTACGAGCAGTACTTC. Amino acid sequence: CASSDRERGYSYEQYF.

The CDR3 DNA reads TGTGCCAGCAGCCGATCAATGTCAGGGGGGAATGGCTACACCTTC. Translating gives CASSRSMSGGNGYTF. The chain has TRBV7-9 and TRBJ1-2, with 7 nucleotides matching TRBD1. Losses at the gene ends were 5 bases for V and 6 bases for J; bases not matched to a gene: 12. The CDR3 consists of 15 residues. Germline V gene sequence: CDR1 SEHNR, CDR2 FQNEAQ (reference sequence).

This chain joins TRBV4-3 and TRBJ1-2, with 8 bases identical to TRBD1. The ends lost 2 bases at V and 4 bases at J; junction bases unmatched: 12. Germline V gene sequence: CDR1 LGHNA, CDR2 YSLEER. The CDR3 has 17 residues. This chain's CDR3 is CASSQHWTGKLSYGYTF. DNA for the CDR3: TGCGCCAGCAGCCAACATTGGACAGGGAAGTTAAGCTATGGCTACACCTTC.

The chain couples TRBV5-6 to TRBJ2-7, with D maybe TRBD2 (6 bases). This CDR3 has 17 residues. The germline CDR1 and CDR2 sequences are SGHDT and YYEEEE. The germline V and J ends were trimmed by 7 bases and 9 bases, with 32 bases remaining between them. CDR3 amino acids: CASRRSRELTSPLWQYF. The DNA for the CDR3 is TGTGCCAGCCGCCGGTCCCGGGAGTTGACATCTCCCTTGTGGCAGTACTTC.

The chain links TRBV2 to TRBJ2-6; 9 bases are a match to TRBD1. From germline, CDR1 is SNHLY and CDR2 FYNNEI. V was pared by 6 bases and J by 0 bases, with 15 bases of the junction left unmatched. The CDR3 consists of 20 residues. The CDR3 region is CASRDRGWLSRDSGANVLTF. The CDR3 nucleotides are TGTGCCAGCAGGGACAGGGGCTGGTTGTCGCGAGACTCTGGGGCCAACGTCCTGACTTTC.

The chain combines TRBV5-6 with TRBJ1-6; 9 bases match TRBD1. The CDR3 runs to 16 residues. J gave up 10 bases and V 1 base, and 9 bases lay outside the gene matches. CDR1 and CDR2 from the germline V gene are SGHDT and YYEEEE. The CDR3, as DNA: TGTGCCAGCAGCTTGTGGGGACAGGGCATAGGATCACCCCTCCACTTT. Amino acid sequence: CASSLWGQGIGSPLHF.

The genes are TRBV28 and TRBJ2-6, with TRBD1 as a possible D gene (6 bases). Between the trimmed V and J ends, which lost 4 bases and 4 bases, there was a span of 11 bases. Germline assignment: CDR1 MDHEN and CDR2 SYDVKM. CDR3 size: 15 residues. The CDR3 region is CASSSTGTGANVLTF. The CDR3 DNA follows: TGTGCCAGCAGTTCCACAGGGACAGGGGCCAACGTCCTGACTTTC.

This clone was seen only once. The chain carries TRBV4-1 and TRBJ2-3, with 7 positions matching TRBD2. The CDR3 length is 16 residues. CDR1 and CDR2 (germline): MGHRA, YSYEKL. Trimming removed 1 base from V and 4 bases from J; junction bases left unmatched: 8. The CDR3 DNA reads TGCGCCAGCAGCCAAGGAACCGGGACTACGCCAGATACGCAGTATTTT. Translation gives CASSQGTGTTPDTQYF.

DNA for the CDR3: TGTGCCAGCCGCCGGGACAAGACCTTTCTAGGCTATGGCTACACCTTC. Its translation is CASRRDKTFLGYGYTF. V is TRBV5-6 and J is TRBJ1-2; a possible D gene is TRBD1 (6 bases). Between the trimmed V and J ends, which lost 7 bases and 4 bases, there was a span of 23 bases. From germline, CDR1 is SGHDT and CDR2 YYEEEE. The CDR3 extends over 16 amino acids.

V and J are TRBV7-9 and TRBJ2-3; D is possibly TRBD1 (6 bases). Trimming left V 1 base short and J 6 bases short, with 14 bases between. The CDR3 totals 15 residues. Germline V CDR1 and CDR2: SEHNR, FQNEAQ (reference sequence). The DNA of the CDR3 is TGTGCCAGCAGCTTAGAGCGCAGGGGAATGGATACGCAGTATTTT. Amino acid sequence: CASSLERRGMDTQYF.

The rearrangement uses TRBV29-1 and TRBJ2-3; no firm D call. V was pared by 3 bases and J by 1 base, with 17 bases between. Per the germline V gene, CDR1 is SQVTM and CDR2 is ANQGSEA. CDR3 length equals 16 residues. The CDR3 sequence: CSVDPPTYHRTDTQYF. The CDR3 bases are TGCAGCGTTGATCCTCCAACATACCACCGCACAGATACGCAGTATTTT.

This chain uses TRBV5-1 with TRBJ2-3; 7 bases line up with TRBD2. CDR3 length: 15 residues. The V and J ends lost 0 bases and 1 base, in that order; junction bases with no gene match: 2. Germline assignment: CDR1 SGHRS and CDR2 YFSETQ. DNA of the CDR3: TGCGCCAGCAGCTTGGGGAGCGGGGGCACAGATACGCAGTATTTT. It translates to CASSLGSGGTDTQYF.

This sequence joins TRBV2 and TRBJ2-4; no firm D call. There are 16 residues in the CDR3. V gave up 1 base and J gave up 3 bases, with 13 bases separating them. Germline CDR1 reads SNHLY; CDR2 reads FYNNEI. CDR3 bases: TGTGCCAGCAGTGAAGAACAGTTTGGGCTCAAAAACATTCAGTACTTC. Amino acid sequence: CASSEEQFGLKNIQYF.

The V call is TRBV7-8, the J call TRBJ2-7; D is uncertain. V shed 5 bases and J shed 4 bases, with 9 bases lying between them. Per germline, CDR1 SGHVS and CDR2 FQNEAQ. CDR3 length: 12 residues. In DNA form, the CDR3 reads TGTGCCAGCAGCCCCTCGAGTTACGAGCAGTACTTC. Encoded protein: CASSPSSYEQYF. Full variable domain (missing parts from reference TRBV7-8 and TRBJ2-7): GAGVSQSPRYKVAKRGQDVALRCDPISGHVSLFWYQQALGQGPEFLTYFQNEAQLDKSGLPSDRFFAERPEGSVSTLKIQRTQQEDSAVYLCASSPSSYEQYFGPGTRLTVT.

The rearrangement uses TRBV30 and TRBJ1-5; D is perhaps TRBD1 (5 bases). Trimming cost V 1 base and J 3 bases, with 10 bases left between them. Germline assignment: CDR1 GTSNPN and CDR2 SVGIG (reference sequence). The CDR3 is 14 residues long. The CDR3 DNA reads TGTGCCTGGAGTGAGGGGAAAGACAATCAGCCCCAGCATTTT. Protein sequence: CAWSEGKDNQPQHF. The entire variable domain, with the rest obtained from reference TRBV30 and TRBJ1-5, is as follows: SQTIHQWPATLVQPVGSPLSLECTVEGTSNPNLYWYRQAAGRGLQLLFYSVGIGQISSEVPQNLSASRPQDRQFILSSKKLLLSDSGFYLCAWSEGKDNQPQHFGDGTRLSIL.

The chain carries TRBV13 and TRBJ2-3; no clear D gene. Trimming took off 3 bases at V and 2 bases at J, with 12 bases between the two ends. The CDR3 is 15 amino acids. Looked up from germline, CDR1 is PRHDT and CDR2 is FYEKMQ (reference sequence). The CDR3 DNA reads as TGTGCCAGCAGCTTTCCCAGAGGTCCCACAGATACGCAGTATTTT. This sequence encodes CASSFPRGPTDTQYF.

The genes are TRBV28 and TRBJ1-1, with 8 nucleotides matching TRBD1. This CDR3 has 15 residues. Germline V gene lookup returns CDR1 MDHEN and CDR2 SYDVKM. The V segment lost 4 bases and the J segment 1 base; nucleotides outside the gene matches: 5. The CDR3 region is CASSWTGKKNTEAFF. The CDR3 bases are TGTGCCAGCAGTTGGACAGGGAAAAAGAACACTGAAGCTTTCTTT.

A single count supports this clone. This chain joins TRBV18 and TRBJ1-2, with 12 bases fitting TRBD1. The CDR3 contains 16 residues. Germline-derived CDR1 and CDR2 are KGHSH and LQKENI. V trimming: 3 bases; J trimming: 6 bases; junction bases outside the gene matches: 8. The chain's CDR3 is CASSPGTGGSANGYTF. In nucleotides, the CDR3 is TGTGCCAGCTCACCCGGGACAGGGGGCTCGGCTAATGGCTACACCTTC.

Worth noting for this clone: Within the sample, other DNA sequences also encode this same CDR3. This chain joins TRBV28 and TRBJ1-2; maybe TRBD1 (6 bases). The germline gives CDR1 MDHEN, CDR2 SYDVKM. The CDR3 contains 14 residues. Trimming pared 5 bases from V and 0 bases from J, leaving 10 bases between. The CDR3 DNA sequence: TGTGCCAGCAGTCGAGGGGGGGCTAACTATGGCTACACCTTC. It codes for CASSRGGANYGYTF.

The V and J genes are TRBV10-2 and TRBJ2-7; D possibly corresponds to TRBD1 (5 bases). CDR1 WSHSY and CDR2 SAAADI come from the germline V gene. Trimming took 6 bases from V and 1 from J, leaving 13 bases between them. The CDR3 covers 14 residues. CDR3 amino acids: CASRRGTLSYEQYF. The CDR3 bases are TGCGCCAGCAGAAGGGGCACTTTATCCTACGAGCAGTACTTC.

V is TRBV30 and J is TRBJ1-3; D is unresolved. Germline CDR1 and CDR2: GTSNPN and SVGIG (reference sequence). Trimming took 4 bases from V and 0 from J, leaving 7 bases between them. The CDR3 consists of 13 residues. The CDR3 loop is CAWITFSGNTIYF. The CDR3 bases are TGTGCCTGGATCACTTTCTCTGGAAACACCATATATTTT. The entire variable domain, with the rest obtained from reference TRBV30 and TRBJ1-3, is as follows: SQTIHQWPATLVQPVGSPLSLECTVEGTSNPNLYWYRQAAGRGLQLLFYSVGIGQISSEVPQNLSASRPQDRQFILSSKKLLLSDSGFYLCAWITFSGNTIYFGEGSWLTVV.

The V and J genes are TRBV4-3 and TRBJ1-4; D is ambiguous. The CDR3 totals 14 residues. The V end was cut by 4 bases, the J end by 5 bases, with 11 bases between. In germline, CDR1 is LGHNA, CDR2 YSLEER. The CDR3: CASSRNRENEKLFF. The DNA of the CDR3 is TGCGCCAGCAGCCGTAACCGGGAGAATGAAAAACTGTTTTTT.

The V and J genes are TRBV5-1 and TRBJ1-1; D not certain. Germline loops: CDR1 SGHRS, CDR2 YFSETQ. The CDR3 runs 15 residues. Trimming pared 4 bases from V and 4 bases from J, leaving 17 bases between. The CDR3 DNA is TGCGCCAGCAGCACACGAGGCAGTCGGGGCACTGAAGCTTTCTTT. Translation: CASSTRGSRGTEAFF.

V gene TRBV4-2 combines with J gene TRBJ1-5, with 8 positions matching TRBD1. The CDR3 spans 18 residues. The V gene end was trimmed by 0 bases and the J gene end by 5 bases; junction bases not matched to a gene: 12. Germline CDR1 is LGHNA and CDR2 is YNFKEQ. The CDR3 sequence: CASSQDPRDRGLDQPQHF. The CDR3 DNA reads TGTGCCAGCAGCCAAGATCCCCGAGACAGGGGATTGGATCAGCCCCAGCATTTT.

The J gene is TRBJ1-3, the V gene TRBV9, with D possibly matching TRBD1 (6 bases). Trimming cost V 0 bases and J 0 bases, with 13 bases left between them. The CDR3 length is 17 residues. The germline gives CDR1 SGDLS, CDR2 YYNGEE. In DNA, the CDR3 is TGTGCCAGCAGCGTAGCAGGGGCAGATTACTCTGGAAACACCATATATTTT. Protein sequence: CASSVAGADYSGNTIYF.

The table lists this clone with a few counts. The rearrangement joins TRBV29-1 to TRBJ2-5; D gene ambiguous. The CDR3 runs 13 residues. The germline CDR1 and CDR2 sequences are SQVTM and ANQGSEA. V was cut by 8 bases and J by 5 bases, with 18 bases left in between. CDR3 coding DNA: TGCAGCTCCTTTAGGTCGGAGCAGGAGACCCAGTACTTC. This translates into CSSFRSEQETQYF.

This CDR3 reads CASSGVGPTNTEAFF. The DNA of the CDR3 is TGTGCCAGCAGCGGGGTGGGGCCGACGAACACTGAAGCTTTCTTT. The rearrangement links TRBV9 to TRBJ1-1, with D tentatively TRBD1 (5 bases). The CDR3 spans 15 residues. The germline CDR1 and CDR2 sequences are SGDLS and YYNGEE. The V end lost 3 bases, the J end lost 1 base, and 13 bases lay between the germline ends.

The chain employs TRBV14 and TRBJ1-6; TRBD1 matches 7 bases. This CDR3 is 16 amino acids long. The V segment lost 4 bases and the J segment 1 base; nucleotides outside the gene matches: 4. Germline CDR1 and CDR2: SGHDN and FVKESK. The CDR3 loop reads CASSRRQGSYNSPLHF. The CDR3 region has the DNA TGTGCCAGCAGCCGGAGACAGGGATCCTATAATTCACCCCTCCACTTT. The full variable domain, its missing parts supplied by reference TRBV14 and TRBJ1-6, is EAGVTQFPSHSVIEKGQTVTLRCDPISGHDNLYWYRRVMGKEIKFLLHFVKESKQDESGMPNNRFLAERTGGTYSTLKVQPAELEDSGVYFCASSRRQGSYNSPLHFGNGTRLTVT.

The chain links TRBV28 to TRBJ1-1, with TRBD1 matching over 7 bases. Trimming took 7 bases from V and 5 from J; bases not matched to a gene: 7. The CDR3 extends over 13 amino acids. CDR1 is MDHEN and CDR2 is SYDVKM in the germline V gene. The DNA of the CDR3 is TGTGCCAGCAAGGCAGGGGGTGTGACTGAAGCTTTCTTT. It translates to CASKAGGVTEAFF. Full variable domain (remainder filled in from reference TRBV28 and TRBJ1-1): DVKVTQSSRYLVKRTGEKVFLECVQDMDHENMFWYRQDPGLGLRLIYFSYDVKMKEKGDIPEGYSVSREKKERFSLILESASTNQTSMYLCASKAGGVTEAFFGQGTRLTVV.